This is a list of T cell receptor beta chains from one sample in a study of blood T cell repertoires in COVID-19. Some clones are missing from TCRdb's copy, which holds only in-frame ones; the method was immunoSEQ multiplex PCR. The sample consists of about 120,000 clones, 75% to 80% of them appearing once. The material sequenced was peripheral blood. Every receptor here comes from a human donor in a cohort sampled during active COVID-19. The conserved cysteine and the conserved F or W are not part of the CDR3 here. Fields, in order: J gene, V gene, CDR3 protein.

>TRBJ2-5|TRBV7-2
ASSFELPETQY
>TRBJ1-6|TRBV3-1/TRBV3-2
ASSPGQYNSPLH
>TRBJ2-7|TRBV6-5
ASSPTGYSYEQY
>TRBJ1-2|TRBV21-1
ASSSGQVGNGYT
>TRBJ1-2|TRBV13
ASAGTGGLRGYT
>TRBJ1-4|TRBV19
ASTSHGIGEKLF
>TRBJ1-2|TRBV25-1
ASTKGTGFYGYT
>TRBJ1-5|TRBV5-6
ASSLGEGRAQPQH
>TRBJ2-7|TRBV12-3/TRBV12-4
ASSFVSYEQY
>TRBJ1-5|TRBV5-1
ASSFRAGQPQH
>TRBJ2-7|TRBV5-6
ASSLAGGYSYEQY
>TRBJ2-7|TRBV30
AWSVSSSYEQY
>TRBJ2-7|TRBV6-1
ASSEAGTLGEQY
>TRBJ2-3|TRBV27
ASSPKLGADTQY
>TRBJ1-1|TRBV27
ASSIASGEAF
>TRBJ2-7|TRBV7-8
ASSLGRTGYYEQY
>TRBJ2-7|TRBV7-2
ASSLRGTSGYEQY
>TRBJ1-4|TRBV19
ASRDEGASHEKLF
>TRBJ2-7|TRBV10-1
ATSRFRGDGAEQY
>TRBJ2-7|TRBV2
ASGTRDYNYEQY
>TRBJ2-7|TRBV11-3
ASSETSDRGYEQY
>TRBJ2-3|TRBV24-1
ATSDAGLAGGRDTQY
>TRBJ1-2|TRBV30
AWSAGQLTNYGYT
>TRBJ1-1|TRBV4-1
ASSQFPRGNTEAF
>TRBJ2-2|TRBV6-4
ASSASGNTGELF
>TRBJ1-2|TRBV12-3/TRBV12-4
ASGGGYGYT
>TRBJ2-7|TRBV7-2
ASSLDIPTGGLYEQY
>TRBJ2-7|TRBV7-8
ASSLPLGAGSYEQY
>TRBJ1-1|TRBV28
ASSNTRTGETEAF
>TRBJ1-1|TRBV5-1
ASSLARNTEAF
>TRBJ2-1|TRBV11-3
ASSFVSGGSYNEQF
>TRBJ2-7|TRBV3-1/TRBV3-2
ASSPFTRGPGIEQY
>TRBJ2-7|TRBV15
ATSKNGVSYEQY
>TRBJ1-4|TRBV29-1
SALPYGGREKLF
>TRBJ1-1|TRBV19
ASSTGQGGNTEAF
>TRBJ2-7|TRBV29-1
SVDRYGEQY
>TRBJ2-6|TRBV5-5
ASSLEPAPGSGANVLT
>TRBJ2-7|TRBV24-1
ATSDSGTDEQY
>TRBJ2-7|TRBV4-2
ASSFRVYYEQY
>TRBJ1-1|TRBV9
ASSAPRDTITEAF
>TRBJ1-1|TRBV6-6
ASSSEVMGLNTEAF
>TRBJ1-1|TRBV14
ASSQVAGRTEAF
>TRBJ2-7|TRBV10-3
AISGAGEEQY
>TRBJ2-7|TRBV7-9
ASSSLEGGTDHPRYEQY
>TRBJ2-7|TRBV7-9
ASSLVGEKQY
>TRBJ2-7|TRBV13
ASSLVPKAQGLYYEQY
>TRBJ2-5|TRBV5-5
ASSLEASGGREETQY
>TRBJ2-7|TRBV5-5
ASSLALAGTGEQY
>TRBJ1-2|TRBV11-2
ASSLARTGST
>TRBJ1-2|TRBV28
ASSPRHTAYGYT